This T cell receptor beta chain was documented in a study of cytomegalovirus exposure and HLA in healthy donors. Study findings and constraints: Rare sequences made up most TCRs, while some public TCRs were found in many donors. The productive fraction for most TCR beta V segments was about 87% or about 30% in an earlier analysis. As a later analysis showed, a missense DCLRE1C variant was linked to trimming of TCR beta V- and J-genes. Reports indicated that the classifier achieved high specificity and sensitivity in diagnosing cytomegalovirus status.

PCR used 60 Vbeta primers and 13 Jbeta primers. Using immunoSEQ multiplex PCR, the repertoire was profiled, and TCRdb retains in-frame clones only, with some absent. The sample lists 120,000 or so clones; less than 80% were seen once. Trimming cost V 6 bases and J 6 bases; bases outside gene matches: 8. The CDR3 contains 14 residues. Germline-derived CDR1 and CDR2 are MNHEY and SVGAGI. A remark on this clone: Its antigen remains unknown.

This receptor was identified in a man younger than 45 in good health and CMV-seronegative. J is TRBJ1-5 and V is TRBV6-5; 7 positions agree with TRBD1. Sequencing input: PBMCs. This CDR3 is CASRQTGFSQPQHF. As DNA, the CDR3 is TGTGCCAGCAGACAGACAGGGTTTAGTCAGCCCCAGCATTTT.